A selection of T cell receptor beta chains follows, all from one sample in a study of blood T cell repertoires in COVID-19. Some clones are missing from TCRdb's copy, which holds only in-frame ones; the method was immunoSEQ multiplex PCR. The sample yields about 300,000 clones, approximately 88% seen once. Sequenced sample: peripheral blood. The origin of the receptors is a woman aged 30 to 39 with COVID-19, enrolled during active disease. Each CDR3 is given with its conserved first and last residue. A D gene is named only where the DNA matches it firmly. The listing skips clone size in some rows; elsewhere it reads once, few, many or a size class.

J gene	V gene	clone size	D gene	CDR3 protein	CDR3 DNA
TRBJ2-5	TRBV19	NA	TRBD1	CASSGTGGARETQYF	TGTGCCAGTAGCGGAACAGGGGGCGCGAGGGAGACCCAGTACTTC
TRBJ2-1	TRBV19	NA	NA	CASSIIQKGGNEQFF	TGTGCCAGTAGTATAATCCAGAAGGGAGGCAATGAGCAGTTCTTC
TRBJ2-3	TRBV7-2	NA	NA	CASSLAYSTDTQYF	TGTGCCAGCAGCTTAGCGTATAGCACAGATACGCAGTATTTT
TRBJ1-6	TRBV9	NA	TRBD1	CASSVDPGTGGGSPLHF	TGTGCCAGCAGCGTAGATCCCGGGACAGGGGGTGGATCACCCCTCCACTTT
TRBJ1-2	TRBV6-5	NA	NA	CASSSSARGYGYTF	TGTGCCAGCAGTTCCTCTGCTCGAGGCTATGGCTACACCTTC
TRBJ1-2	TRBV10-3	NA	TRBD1	CAISGGDGYTF	TGTGCCATCTCAGGGGGCGATGGCTACACCTTC
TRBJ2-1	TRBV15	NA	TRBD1	CATSRAGGFNEQFF	TGTGCCACCAGCAGGGCAGGGGGATTCAATGAGCAGTTCTTC
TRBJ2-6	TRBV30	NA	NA	CAWSVRWSSRLESGANVLTF	TGTGCCTGGAGTGTCCGGTGGAGCAGCCGGTTGGAGTCTGGGGCCAACGTCCTGACTTTC
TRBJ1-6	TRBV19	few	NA	CASTAEFNSPLHF	TGTGCCAGTACCGCGGAGTTTAATTCACCCCTCCACTTT
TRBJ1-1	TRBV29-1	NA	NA	CSTRSGKTEAFF	TGCAGCACTCGGTCGGGGAAGACTGAAGCTTTCTTT
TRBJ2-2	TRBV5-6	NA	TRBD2	CASSLAAGGFLDTGELFF	TGTGCCAGCAGCTTGGCAGCGGGGGGTTTCCTGGACACCGGGGAGCTGTTTTTT
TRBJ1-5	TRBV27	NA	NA	CASSLTPRGGGNQPQHF	TGTGCCAGCAGTTTAACCCCCAGGGGTGGTGGCAATCAGCCCCAGCATTTT
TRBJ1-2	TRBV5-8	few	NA	CASSSRTDHYGYTF	TGTGCCAGCAGCTCAAGGACAGACCACTATGGCTACACCTTC
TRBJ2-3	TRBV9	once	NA	CASSFRGAGRLDTQYF	TGTGCCAGCAGCTTCCGAGGCGCGGGCCGTCTGGATACGCAGTATTTT
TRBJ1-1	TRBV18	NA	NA	CASSPSRENTEAFF	TGTGCCAGCTCACCGTCCAGGGAAAACACTGAAGCTTTCTTT
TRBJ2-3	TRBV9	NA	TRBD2	CASSVTKRGASDTQYF	TGTGCCAGCAGCGTAACGAAGCGGGGGGCCAGCGATACGCAGTATTTT
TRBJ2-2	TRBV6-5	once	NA	CASSPRRQNTGELFF	TGTGCCAGCAGCCCCCGTCGACAGAATACCGGGGAGCTGTTTTTT
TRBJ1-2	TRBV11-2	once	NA	CASTAAGQGGPTSTF	TGTGCCAGCACCGCGGCGGGGCAGGGCGGGCCCACGAGCACCTTC
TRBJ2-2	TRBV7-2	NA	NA	CASTLNLGHIGELFF	TGTGCCAGCACCTTAAACCTTGGACATATCGGGGAGCTGTTTTTT
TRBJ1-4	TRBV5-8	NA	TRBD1	CASSRGQGSANEKLFF	TGTGCCAGCAGCCGGGGACAGGGGTCTGCTAATGAAAAACTGTTTTTT
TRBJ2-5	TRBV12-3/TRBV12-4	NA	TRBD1	CASSGQGVETQYF	TGTGCCAGCAGCGGACAGGGGGTTGAGACCCAGTACTTC
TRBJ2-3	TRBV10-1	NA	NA	CASSESVGGDTQYF	TGCGCCAGCAGTGAGTCGGTCGGAGGGGATACGCAGTATTTT
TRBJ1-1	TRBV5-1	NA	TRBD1	CASSYRDSNTEAFF	TGCGCCAGCAGCTACCGGGACAGCAACACTGAAGCTTTCTTT
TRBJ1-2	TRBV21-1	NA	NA	CASSNQTGKYGYTF	TGTGCCAGCAGCAACCAAACAGGGAAGTATGGCTACACCTTC
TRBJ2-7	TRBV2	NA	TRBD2	CASRLGLAGGYEQYF	TGTGCCAGCAGATTGGGACTAGCGGGGGGATACGAGCAGTACTTC
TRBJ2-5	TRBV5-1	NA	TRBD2	CASSRLEIAGKETQYF	TGCGCCAGCAGCAGATTGGAAATAGCGGGGAAAGAGACCCAGTACTTC
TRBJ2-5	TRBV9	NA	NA	CASTPREGQETQYF	TGTGCCAGCACCCCCCGAGAGGGCCAAGAGACCCAGTACTTC
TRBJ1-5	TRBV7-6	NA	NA	CASSPQQGPNQPQHF	TGTGCCAGCAGCCCCCAACAGGGTCCCAATCAGCCCCAGCATTTT
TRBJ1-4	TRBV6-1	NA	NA	CASSERGGTGRSGEKLFF	TGTGCCAGCAGTGAAAGGGGGGGCACAGGGAGGTCGGGAGAAAAACTGTTTTTT
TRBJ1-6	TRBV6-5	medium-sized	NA	CASSAGVEPSPLHF	TGTGCCAGCAGCGCAGGGGTTGAGCCTTCACCCCTCCACTTT
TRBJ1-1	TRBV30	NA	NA	CAWRGERGSTEAFF	TGTGCCTGGAGGGGGGAGCGGGGGAGCACTGAAGCTTTCTTT
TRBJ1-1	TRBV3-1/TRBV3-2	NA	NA	CASSLPGWGKTEAFF	TGTGCCAGCAGCCTCCCAGGGTGGGGTAAGACTGAAGCTTTCTTT
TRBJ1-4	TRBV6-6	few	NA	CASSTQEKLFF	TGTGCCAGCAGCACACAGGAAAAACTGTTTTTT
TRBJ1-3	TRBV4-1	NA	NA	CASSGRVIGNTIYF	TGCGCCAGCAGCGGTCGGGTCATTGGAAACACCATATATTTT
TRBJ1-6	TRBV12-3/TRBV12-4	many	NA	CASSLRGSPLHF	TGTGCCAGCAGTTTAAGGGGTTCACCCCTCCACTTT
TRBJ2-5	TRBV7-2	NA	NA	CASSVWSTSQETQYF	TGTGCCAGCAGCGTATGGTCGACAAGCCAAGAGACCCAGTACTTC
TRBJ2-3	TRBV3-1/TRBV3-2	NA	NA	CASSPGGRTDTQYF	TGTGCCAGCAGCCCCGGGGGGCGCACAGATACGCAGTATTTT
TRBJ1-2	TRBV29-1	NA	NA	CSVEGGSSYGYTF	TGCAGCGTTGAGGGGGGGAGTAGCTATGGCTACACCTTC
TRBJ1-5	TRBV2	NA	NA	CASRTGVSDQPQHF	TGTGCCAGCAGGACGGGAGTTTCGGATCAGCCCCAGCATTTT
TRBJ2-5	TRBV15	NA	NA	CATSREGTLRETQYF	TGTGCCACCAGCAGAGAAGGGACACTGAGAGAGACCCAGTACTTC
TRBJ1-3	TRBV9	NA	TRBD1	CASSEPTGVGGNTIYF	TGTGCCAGCAGCGAGCCGACAGGGGTAGGGGGAAACACCATATATTTT
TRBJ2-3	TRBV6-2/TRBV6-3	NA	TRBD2	CASSYGSAGGPDTQYF	TGTGCCAGCAGTTACGGGTCGGCGGGGGGACCAGATACGCAGTATTTT
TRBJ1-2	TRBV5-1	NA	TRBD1	CASSLWDRNYGYTF	TGCGCCAGCAGCTTGTGGGACAGGAACTATGGCTACACCTTC
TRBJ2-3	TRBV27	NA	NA	CASSSGTYYTDTQYF	TGTGCCAGCAGTTCCGGGACATATTACACAGATACGCAGTATTTT
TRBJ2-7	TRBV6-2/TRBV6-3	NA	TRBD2	CASSDPGGGSTYEQYF	TGTGCCAGCAGTGACCCCGGGGGGGGCTCAACCTACGAGCAGTACTTC
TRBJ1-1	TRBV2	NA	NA	CASYWEGVWSTEAFF	TGTGCCAGTTACTGGGAGGGGGTTTGGAGCACTGAAGCTTTCTTT